This T cell receptor beta chain originates from a study of T cells in tuberculosis. On the study more broadly: PBMC were archived before or within 7 days of starting treatment.

Stated time point: new active TB diagnosis, blood taken before or within 7 days of starting treatment. Active tuberculosis patients were new diagnoses, HIV-seronegative, South African, and aged 18 years or older. Tuberculosis was confirmed by positive sputum smear and/or M. tuberculosis culture. On average around 100,000 T cells per donor were immunosequenced. CDR1 and CDR2 from the germline V gene are LNHDA and SQIVND (reference sequence). The CDR3 loop spans 14 amino acids. The ends were cut back, 1 base at V and 1 base at J, with 5 bases in the middle. Sequencing was performed with immunoSEQ multiplex PCR; in TCRdb, only in-frame clones are kept and a portion is missing. The data contain 30,000 to 35,000 clones, more than 85% of them singletons.

V gene TRBV19 combines with J gene TRBJ1-3, with no clear D. The sequencing here drew on PBMCs, taken at tuberculosis diagnosis. This sequence originates from an adult with tuberculosis. The CDR3, as DNA: TGTGCCAGTAGTATAGGGCAGTCTGGAAACACCATATATTTT. Protein sequence: CASSIGQSGNTIYF.